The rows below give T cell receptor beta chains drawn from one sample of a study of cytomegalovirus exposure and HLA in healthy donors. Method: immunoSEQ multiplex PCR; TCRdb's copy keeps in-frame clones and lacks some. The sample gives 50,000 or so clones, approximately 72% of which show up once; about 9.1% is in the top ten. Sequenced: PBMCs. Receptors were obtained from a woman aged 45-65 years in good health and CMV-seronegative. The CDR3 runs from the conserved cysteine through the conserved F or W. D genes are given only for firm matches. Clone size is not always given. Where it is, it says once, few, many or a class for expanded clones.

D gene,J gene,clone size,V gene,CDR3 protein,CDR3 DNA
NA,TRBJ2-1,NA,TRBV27,CASSTGIEQFF,TGTGCCAGCAGCACAGGGATTGAGCAGTTCTTC
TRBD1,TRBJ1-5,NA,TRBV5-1,CASSSRPTGTGNSNQPQHF,TGCGCCAGCAGTTCCCGTCCCACCGGGACAGGGAATAGCAATCAGCCCCAGCATTTT
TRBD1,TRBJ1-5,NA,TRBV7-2,CASSGQVIQPQHF,TGTGCCAGCAGCGGACAGGTGATCCAGCCCCAGCATTTT
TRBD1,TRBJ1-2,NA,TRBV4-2,CASSSKQGTQWGYTF,TGTGCCAGCAGCTCTAAACAGGGGACCCAGTGGGGCTACACCTTC
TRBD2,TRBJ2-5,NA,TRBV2,CASSEVTSGVETQYF,TGTGCCAGCAGTGAAGTAACTAGCGGGGTTGAGACCCAGTACTTC
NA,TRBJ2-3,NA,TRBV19,CASSLDTGLLTDTQYF,TGTGCCAGTAGTCTCGACACGGGGTTACTAACAGATACGCAGTATTTT
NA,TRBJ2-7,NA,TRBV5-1,CASSPSLAVGDYEQYF,TGCGCCAGCAGCCCGTCTCTAGCAGTGGGAGATTACGAGCAGTACTTC
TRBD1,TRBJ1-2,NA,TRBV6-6,CASSRDSGYGYTF,TGTGCCAGCAGCAGGGACAGTGGATATGGCTACACCTTC
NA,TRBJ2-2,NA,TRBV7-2,CASSLVGGGSSGELFF,TGTGCCAGCAGCTTAGTGGGGGGTGGTAGTTCCGGGGAGCTGTTTTTT
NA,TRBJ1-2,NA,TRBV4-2,CASSDQKAGETYGYTF,TGTGCCAGCAGCGATCAGAAGGCAGGGGAGACCTATGGCTACACCTTC
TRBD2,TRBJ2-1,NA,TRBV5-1,CASSLASGGYNEQFF,TGCGCCAGCAGCTTGGCTAGCGGGGGTTACAATGAGCAGTTCTTC
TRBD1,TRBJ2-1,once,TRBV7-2,CASSLLSGTDNEQFF,TGTGCCAGCAGCTTACTTTCCGGGACAGACAATGAGCAGTTCTTC
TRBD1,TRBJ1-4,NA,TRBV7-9,CASSLPPGQATNEKLFF,TGTGCCAGCAGCCTACCGCCGGGACAGGCAACTAATGAAAAACTGTTTTTT
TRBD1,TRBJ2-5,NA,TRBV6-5,CASSITGGQETQYF,TGTGCCAGCAGTATAACAGGGGGCCAAGAGACCCAGTACTTC
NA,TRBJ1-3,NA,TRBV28,CASSLLENTIYF,TGTGCCAGCAGTTTACTGGAGAACACCATATATTTT
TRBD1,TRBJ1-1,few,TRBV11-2,CASSWGQGNTEAFF,TGTGCCAGCAGCTGGGGACAGGGGAACACTGAAGCTTTCTTT
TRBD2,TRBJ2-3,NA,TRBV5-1,CASSTTTSGFGNTQYF,TGCGCCAGCAGCACTACCACTAGCGGGTTCGGGAATACGCAGTATTTT
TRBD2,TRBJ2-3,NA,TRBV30,CAWSTSEADTQYF,TGTGCCTGGTCGACTAGCGAGGCAGATACGCAGTATTTT
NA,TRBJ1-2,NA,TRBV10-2,CASRGGVGAYGYTF,TGCGCCAGCAGGGGGGGAGTTGGGGCCTATGGCTACACCTTC
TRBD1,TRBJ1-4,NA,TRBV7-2,CASSLAVTGGNEKLFF,TGTGCCAGCAGCTTAGCCGTGACAGGGGGGAATGAAAAACTGTTTTTT
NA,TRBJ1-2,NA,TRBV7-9,CASSSDRGGHLNYGYTF,TGTGCCAGCAGCTCCGACCGAGGGGGACACTTAAACTATGGCTACACCTTC
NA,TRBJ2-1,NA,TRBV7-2,CASSLDSGQGSEQFF,TGTGCCAGCAGCCTTGACAGTGGGCAGGGGAGTGAGCAGTTCTTC